Presented here are 29 T cell receptor beta chains from one specimen sequenced in a study of control samples from healthy donors and cancer patients. The method was immunoSEQ multiplex PCR; TCRdb's version includes in-frame clones alone and lacks a portion of them. The table includes approximately 150,000 clones, around 92% detected once. The sample taken for sequencing was blood. The source is a young man in good health.

Here the CDR3 DNA reads TGTGCCAGCAGCATGGGGGATAGCGGGGGCTACGAGCAGTACTTC. Translated, it gives CASSMGDSGGYEQYF. J is TRBJ2-7 and V is TRBV7-9; TRBD2 matches 9 bases. There are 15 residues in the CDR3. The germline CDR1 and CDR2 sequences are SEHNR and FQNEAQ (reference sequence). The ends lost 5 bases at V and 3 bases at J; junction bases unmatched: 8.

In nucleotides, the CDR3 is TGTGCCAGCAGCAATCAGGGGGCTGGAGGCACTGAAGCTTTCTTT. It is translated as CASSNQGAGGTEAFF. The rearrangement uses TRBV11-2 and TRBJ1-1, with TRBD1 matching over 8 bases. V dropped 5 bases and J dropped 4; count of bases not matched to a gene: 9. This CDR3 has 15 amino acids. CDR1 and CDR2 from the germline V gene are SGHAT and FQNNGV.

The chain couples TRBV10-1 to TRBJ2-6; D unclear. Germline CDR1 WNHNN, CDR2 SYGVQD (reference sequence). CDR3 length equals 14 residues. V lost 3 bases to trimming and J lost 1 base, with 4 bases between them. This CDR3 is CASSEGSGANVLTF. CDR3 nucleotide sequence: TGCGCCAGCAGTGAAGGGTCTGGGGCCAACGTCCTGACTTTC.

V gene TRBV5-6 combines with J gene TRBJ1-3; D unresolved. The CDR3 is 16 amino acids. Germline V CDR1 and CDR2: SGHDT, YYEEEE. The V and J ends lost 4 bases and 1 base respectively, with 15 bases between them. The CDR3 bases are TGTGCCAGCAGCAGACCTGGAGAAGGGTCTGGAAACACCATATATTTT. As protein: CASSRPGEGSGNTIYF.

This clone has a handful of counts. The rearrangement links TRBV21-1 to TRBJ1-5. TRBV21-1 is a documented pseudogene. This CDR3 spans 12 amino acids. CDR3 amino acids: CASSKLNQPQHF. The CDR3 nucleotides read TGTGCCAGCAGCAAACTGAATCAGCCCCAGCATTTT.

J is TRBJ1-4 and V is TRBV28; D is possibly TRBD1 (6 bases). The CDR3 is 15 residues long. Germline CDR1 is MDHEN and CDR2 is SYDVKM. V lost 5 bases to trimming and J lost 3 bases, with 13 bases between them. The CDR3 sequence is CASSIRQVANEKLFF. For the CDR3, the DNA is TGTGCCAGCAGTATAAGACAGGTTGCTAATGAAAAACTGTTTTTT.

The V call is TRBV3-1 (or the pseudogene TRBV3-2), the J call TRBJ2-3, with D tentatively TRBD1 (6 bases). This CDR3 has 19 residues. Germline CDR1 is LGHDT and CDR2 is YNNKEL (reference sequence). Trimming shortened V by 4 bases and J by 3 bases, and 26 bases separated the two germline ends. CDR3 sequence reads: CASSRQFMKTPGQTDTQYF. CDR3 nucleotide sequence: TGTGCCAGCAGCCGCCAATTCATGAAGACTCCTGGACAGACAGATACGCAGTATTTT.

The chain combines TRBV11-3 with TRBJ2-2; 7 nucleotides match TRBD1. The CDR3 spans 14 residues. The trim removed 5 bases at V and 2 bases at J, leaving 2 bases unmatched. Per the germline V gene, CDR1 is SGHNT and CDR2 is YENEEA. CDR3 DNA: TGTGCCAGCAGCGGGACAGATAACACCGGGGAGCTGTTTTTT. It codes for CASSGTDNTGELFF.

The V call is TRBV10-3, the J call TRBJ2-1, with 13 bases that match TRBD2. The CDR3 runs 17 residues. Germline V lookup: CDR1 ENHRY, CDR2 SYGVKD. The junction had 6 bases not matched to a gene; V was cut back by 0 bases and J by 7 bases. The CDR3 bases are TGTGCCATCAGTGAGTCTGGGACTAGCGGGGCGGCTAATGAGCAGTTCTTC. Amino acid sequence: CAISESGTSGAANEQFF.

V gene TRBV6-6 combines with J gene TRBJ1-1; a weak D match, TRBD1 (5 bases). This CDR3 is built from 15 residues. Per germline, CDR1 MNHNY and CDR2 SVGAGI (reference sequence). V was shortened by 2 bases and J by 0 bases, with 10 bases between the two germline ends. The CDR3 protein is CASSYTAGMNTEAFF. The CDR3 nucleotides are TGTGCCAGCAGTTACACGGCAGGGATGAACACTGAAGCTTTCTTT.

This sequence joins TRBV15 and TRBJ1-4; 10 bases fit TRBD1. Looked up from germline, CDR1 is LNHNV and CDR2 is YYDKDF (reference sequence). The V and J ends lost 1 base and 7 bases, in that order; junction bases with no gene match: 6. The CDR3 contains 16 residues. CDR3 DNA: TGTGCCACCAGCAGAGTGCCCGGGACAGGGGCTGAAAAACTGTTTTTT. It yields the protein CATSRVPGTGAEKLFF.

The chain employs TRBV7-2 and TRBJ1-2; possibly TRBD1 for D (5 bases). This CDR3 spans 15 amino acids. The V end was cut by 5 bases, the J end by 4 bases, with 17 bases between. Germline CDR1 and CDR2: SGHTA and FQGNSA. This chain's CDR3 is CASSPETGPLYGYTF. CDR3 sequence (DNA): TGTGCCAGCAGCCCAGAAACAGGACCCCTCTATGGCTACACCTTC.

In DNA, the CDR3 is TGTGCCAGCAGTGTGGGGGTCATTGGGGGACGGGCCCAGCATTTT. Encoded protein: CASSVGVIGGRAQHF. V is TRBV28 and J is TRBJ1-5, with a tentative D call TRBD1 (5 bases). The CDR3 is 15 residues long. The germline CDR1 and CDR2 sequences are MDHEN and SYDVKM. The ends were cut back, 5 bases at V and 11 bases at J, with 22 bases in the middle.

The CDR3 region is CASSLAKPISGYTF. CDR3 in DNA: TGTGCCAGCAGCTTGGCCAAGCCGATTAGTGGCTACACCTTC. The chain has TRBV5-6 and TRBJ1-2; D ambiguous. V was pared by 0 bases and J by 7 bases, with 13 bases between. CDR1 and CDR2 from the germline V gene are SGHDT and YYEEEE. CDR3 length equals 14 residues.

The genes are TRBV5-1 and TRBJ2-2; D ambiguous. This CDR3 region has 15 residues. Per germline, CDR1 SGHRS and CDR2 YFSETQ. The ends were cut back, 0 bases at V and 2 bases at J, with 8 bases in the middle. For the CDR3, the DNA is TGCGCCAGCAGCTTGGACTACCTAAACACCGGGGAGCTGTTTTTT. As protein: CASSLDYLNTGELFF.

The V and J genes are TRBV6-1 and TRBJ1-1; perhaps TRBD1 as D (5 bases). The CDR3 is 14 residues long. Deletions cut 1 base from V and 4 bases from J, with 10 bases between. CDR1 MNHNS and CDR2 SASEGT come from the germline V gene. The CDR3: CASSEGGGSTEAFF. DNA for the CDR3: TGTGCCAGCAGTGAAGGTGGGGGATCCACTGAAGCTTTCTTT.

This clone was seen more than once but under ten times. V and J are TRBV28 and TRBJ1-2, with TRBD1 matching 9 bases. There are 19 residues in the CDR3. Germline V gene sequence: CDR1 MDHEN, CDR2 SYDVKM. V was clipped by 7 bases and J by 0 bases; unmatched bases: 18. The CDR3, as DNA: TGTGCCAGCACTAAGGGAAACAGGGGGCTCTTGAAGGCTAACTATGGCTACACCTTC. This encodes CASTKGNRGLLKANYGYTF.

This sequence joins TRBV6-1 and TRBJ1-2; D perhaps matches TRBD1 (6 bases). The CDR3 runs 13 residues. In germline, CDR1 is MNHNS, CDR2 SASEGT. Trimming took 3 bases from V and 8 from J, leaving 13 bases between them. CDR3 amino acids: CASSEDSVWGYTF. CDR3 bases: TGTGCCAGCAGTGAGGACAGCGTCTGGGGCTACACCTTC.

The chain carries TRBV28 and TRBJ1-4; 8 bases line up with TRBD1. The CDR3 spans 12 residues. Germline CDR1 is MDHEN and CDR2 is SYDVKM. After removal of 4 bases from V and 17 bases from J, the junction contained 9 bases not matched to a gene. The chain's CDR3 is CASSSRDRPRFF. The CDR3 bases are TGTGCCAGCAGTTCCCGGGACAGGCCTCGTTTTTTT.

The chain couples TRBV6-4 to TRBJ1-4, with 8 bases aligning to TRBD1. The CDR3 extends over 15 amino acids. Trimming at V came to 3 bases and at J to 3 bases, leaving 3 bases not matched to a gene. Germline V gene sequence: CDR1 MRHNA, CDR2 SNTAGT. CDR3 nucleotides: TGTGCCAGCAGTGAAAAGGGACAGGCTAATGAAAAACTGTTTTTT. Protein sequence: CASSEKGQANEKLFF.

The chain is built from TRBV12-3 or TRBV12-4 and TRBJ1-5, with D hard to call. The germline V and J ends were trimmed by 5 bases and 4 bases, with 6 bases remaining between them. The CDR3 is made up of 12 amino acids. CDR3 sequence reads: CASSRRNQPQHF. The CDR3 DNA follows: TGTGCCAGCAGTCGGAGAAATCAGCCCCAGCATTTT.

This clone was counted a single time. The chain employs TRBV14 and TRBJ1-1; D is ambiguous. Between the trimmed V and J ends, which lost 4 bases and 4 bases, there was a span of 16 bases. This CDR3 is built from 15 residues. Per the germline V gene, CDR1 is SGHDN and CDR2 is FVKESK. CDR3 nucleotides: TGTGCCAGCAGCCTTTTGTCTCTCGGCGGCACTGAAGCTTTCTTT. It specifies CASSLLSLGGTEAFF.

This chain joins TRBV12-3 or TRBV12-4 and TRBJ1-4, with 7 bases matching TRBD1. CDR3 length: 13 residues. V dropped 3 bases and J dropped 7; count of bases not matched to a gene: 2. The CDR3 bases are TGTGCCAGCAGTTTGGGGACAGCTGAAAAACTGTTTTTT. Its protein is CASSLGTAEKLFF.

The chain couples TRBV19 to TRBJ2-3; tentatively, D is TRBD2 (5 bases). Germline CDR1 reads LNHDA; CDR2 reads SQIVND (reference sequence). This CDR3 has 13 residues. Trimming took off 4 bases at V and 6 bases at J, with 11 bases between the two ends. The CDR3 DNA is TGTGCCAGTAGTAAAGGGAGCGAGGATACGCAGTATTTT. Its translation: CASSKGSEDTQYF.

This clone was observed once. The chain uses TRBV7-5 and TRBJ1-1. TRBV7-5 is labeled a pseudogene. CDR3 length equals 12 residues. CDR3 in DNA: TGTGTCAACGCGGGCAGCCCCACTGAAGCTTTCTTT. Translation: CVNAGSPTEAFF.

This clone was seen a single time. This chain uses TRBV3-1 (or the pseudogene TRBV3-2) with TRBJ2-1; TRBD2 agrees at 9 bases. The CDR3 covers 16 residues. Germline V CDR1 and CDR2: LGHDT, YNNKEL (reference sequence). Trimming took 1 base from V and 6 from J; bases not matched to a gene: 7. The CDR3 region is CASSQVGGGAVNEQFF. The CDR3 coding sequence is TGTGCCAGCAGCCAAGTCGGCGGGGGGGCGGTCAATGAGCAGTTCTTC.

V usage is TRBV7-2 and J usage is TRBJ2-3, with 8 positions matching TRBD1. J was trimmed by 0 bases and V by 5 bases; bases with no gene match: 7. This CDR3 is 16 amino acids long. Germline V gene data show CDR1 as SGHTA and CDR2 as FQGNSA. The DNA of the CDR3 is TGTGCCAGCAGCAAGCGACAGGGGCGAAGCACAGATACGCAGTATTTT. This sequence encodes CASSKRQGRSTDTQYF.

CDR3 sequence (DNA): TGCGCCAGCAGCATTAATCTTATGAGTCATAATTCACCCCTCCACTTT. It is translated as CASSINLMSHNSPLHF. The chain combines TRBV4-1 with TRBJ1-6, with D uncertain. Deletions cut 5 bases from V and 5 bases from J, with 16 bases between. CDR1 is MGHRA, CDR2 YSYEKL, per germline. The CDR3 length is 16 residues.

The gene calls are TRBV9 and TRBJ1-3, with TRBD1 identical over 9 bases. The CDR3 extends over 16 amino acids. J lost 2 bases, V lost 4 bases, and 7 bases had no gene match. From germline, CDR1 is SGDLS and CDR2 YYNGEE. DNA of the CDR3: TGTGCCAGCAGCCCCCGGGACAGGGAACCTGGAAACACCATATATTTT. It specifies CASSPRDREPGNTIYF.